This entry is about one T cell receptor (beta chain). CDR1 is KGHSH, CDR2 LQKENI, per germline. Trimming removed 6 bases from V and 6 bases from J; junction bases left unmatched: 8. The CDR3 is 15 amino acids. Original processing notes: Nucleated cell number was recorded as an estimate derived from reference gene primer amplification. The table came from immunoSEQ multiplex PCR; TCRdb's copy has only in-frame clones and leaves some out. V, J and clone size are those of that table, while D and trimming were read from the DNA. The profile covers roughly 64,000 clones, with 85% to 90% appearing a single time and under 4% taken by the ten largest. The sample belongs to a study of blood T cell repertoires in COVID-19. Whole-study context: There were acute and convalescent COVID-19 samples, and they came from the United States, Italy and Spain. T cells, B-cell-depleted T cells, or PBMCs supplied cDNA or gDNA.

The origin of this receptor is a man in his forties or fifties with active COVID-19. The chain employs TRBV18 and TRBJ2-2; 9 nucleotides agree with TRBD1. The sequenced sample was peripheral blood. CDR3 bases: TGTGCCAGCTCCAGGAATTACAGGGGGCCCGGGGAGCTGTTTTTT. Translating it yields CASSRNYRGPGELFF.